This T cell receptor beta chain was captured in a study of siplizumab effects on memory and regulatory T cells. Whole-study findings and limits: Unstimulated subsets captured only a minor fraction of alloreactive clones. With siplizumab, cumulative frequency of CD4+ memory-derived alloreactive sequences dropped significantly.

TCRdb keeps only in-frame clones here, not all; method: immunoSEQ multiplex PCR. The sample gives 55,000 to 70,000 clones, 90% to 95% of which show up once; approximately 38% is in the top ten. Remarks on this clone: Its antigen remains unknown. Germline and junction disagree at one end, which may indicate a read error.

The germline V gene has CDR1 MGHRA and CDR2 YSYEKL. This CDR3 has 15 amino acids. Sequencing input: CD8+ T cells sorted from blood. The chain is built from TRBV4-1 and TRBJ2-1, with TRBD1 matching 11 bases. The receptor was isolated from a human donor in good health. CDR3 amino acids: CASRQGQGALNEQFF. In DNA, the CDR3 is TGCGCCAGCAGACAAGGACAGGGGGCTCTCAATGAGCAGTTCTTC.